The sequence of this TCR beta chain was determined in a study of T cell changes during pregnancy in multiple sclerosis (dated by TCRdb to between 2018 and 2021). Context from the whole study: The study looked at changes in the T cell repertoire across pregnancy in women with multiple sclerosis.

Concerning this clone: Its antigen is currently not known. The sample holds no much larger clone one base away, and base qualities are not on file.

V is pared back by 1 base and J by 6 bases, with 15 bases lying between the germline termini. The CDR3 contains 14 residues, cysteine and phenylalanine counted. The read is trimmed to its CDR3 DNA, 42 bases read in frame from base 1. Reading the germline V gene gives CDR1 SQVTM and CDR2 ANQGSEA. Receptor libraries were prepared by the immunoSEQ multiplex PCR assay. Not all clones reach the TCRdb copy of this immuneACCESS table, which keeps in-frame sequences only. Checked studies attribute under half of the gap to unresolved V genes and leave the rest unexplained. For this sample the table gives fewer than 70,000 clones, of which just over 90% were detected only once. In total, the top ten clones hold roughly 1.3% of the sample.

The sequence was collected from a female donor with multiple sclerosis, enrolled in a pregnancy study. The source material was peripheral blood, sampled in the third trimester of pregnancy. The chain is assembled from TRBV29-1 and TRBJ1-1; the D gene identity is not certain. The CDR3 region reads CSVEGIVRRSEAFF. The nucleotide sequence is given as TGCAGCGTTGAAGGAATTGTGAGGAGATCTGAAGCTTTCTTT.